This T cell receptor (beta chain) was captured by sequencing in a study of regulatory T cells in long-lasting Graves disease. This CDR3 comprises 14 residues. Germline lookup yields CDR1 MDHEN and CDR2 SYDVKM. V lost 6 bases and J 5 bases, leaving 17 bases between the germline ends. Noted time point: persistent/refractory GD, antithyroid drugs over 5 years with positive TRAb. PBMC-extracted RNA yielded the TCR library. Combining iRepertoire HTBI primers with Arm-PCR of CDR3 regions, the authors built TCR beta libraries. Each CDR3 protein gets one entry after TCRdb re-called the multiplex PCR reads with MiXCR. The data show 300,000 to 500,000 distinct CDR3 sequences, with 20% to 25% seen just once and around 20% held by the top ten. This clonotype was seen repeatedly, ten times or more.

The material sequenced was peripheral blood mononuclear cells (PBMCs), taken when the disease was refractory, from a patient treated with antithyroid drugs. This clonotype was sampled from a female donor with Graves disease. The V call is TRBV28, the J call TRBJ2-7; no reliable D call. The CDR3 protein is CASRTSRGMDEQYF. As DNA, the CDR3 is TGTGCCAGCAGAACCTCTAGAGGTATGGACGAGCAGTACTTC.